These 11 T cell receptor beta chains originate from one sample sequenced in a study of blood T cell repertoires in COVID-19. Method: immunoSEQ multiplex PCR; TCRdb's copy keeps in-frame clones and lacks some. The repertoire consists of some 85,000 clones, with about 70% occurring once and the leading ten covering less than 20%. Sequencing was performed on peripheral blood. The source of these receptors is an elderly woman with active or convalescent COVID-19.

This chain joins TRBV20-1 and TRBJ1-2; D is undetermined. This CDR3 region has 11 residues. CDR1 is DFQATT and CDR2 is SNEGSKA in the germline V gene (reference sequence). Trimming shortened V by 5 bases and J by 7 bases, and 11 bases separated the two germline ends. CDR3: CSAPLERGYTF. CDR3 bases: TGCAGTGCTCCCTTAGAGCGTGGCTACACCTTC.

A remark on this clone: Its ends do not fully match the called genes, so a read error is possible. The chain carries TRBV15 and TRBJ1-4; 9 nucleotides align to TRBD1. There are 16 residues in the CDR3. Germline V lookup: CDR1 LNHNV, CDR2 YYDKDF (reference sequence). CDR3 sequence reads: CATSRSPGQGYEKLFF. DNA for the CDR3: TGCGCCACCAGCAGAAGTCCGGGACAGGGCTACGAAAAACTGTTTTTT.

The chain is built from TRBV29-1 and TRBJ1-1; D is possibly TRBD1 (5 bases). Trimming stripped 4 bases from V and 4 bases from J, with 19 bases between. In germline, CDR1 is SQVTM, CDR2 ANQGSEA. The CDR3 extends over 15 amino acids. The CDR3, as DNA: TGCAGCGTTGCTTCGGGGGTATGGGAACGCACTGAAGCTTTCTTT. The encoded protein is CSVASGVWERTEAFF.

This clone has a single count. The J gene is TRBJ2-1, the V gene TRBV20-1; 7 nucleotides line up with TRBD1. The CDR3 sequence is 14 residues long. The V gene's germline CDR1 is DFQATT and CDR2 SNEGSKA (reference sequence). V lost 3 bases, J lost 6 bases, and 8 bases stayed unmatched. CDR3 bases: TGCAGTGCTAGTAGACAGGGTTTGCGCAATGAGCAGTTCTTC. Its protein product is CSASRQGLRNEQFF.

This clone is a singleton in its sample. CDR3 residues: CASSGPPPGDTEAFF. CDR3 nucleotide sequence: TGTGCCAGCAGCGGACCCCCCCCGGGGGACACTGAAGCTTTCTTT. The gene calls are TRBV5-6 and TRBJ1-1; a weak D match, TRBD1 (5 bases). CDR1 and CDR2 from the germline V gene are SGHDT and YYEEEE. There are 15 residues in the CDR3. The V end was cut by 4 bases, the J end by 3 bases, with 16 bases between.

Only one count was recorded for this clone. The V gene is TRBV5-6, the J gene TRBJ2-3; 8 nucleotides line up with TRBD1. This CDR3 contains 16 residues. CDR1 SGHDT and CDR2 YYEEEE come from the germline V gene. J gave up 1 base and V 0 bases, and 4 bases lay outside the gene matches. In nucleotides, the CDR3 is TGTGCCAGCAGCTTGGTCAGGGGGCCTCGCACAGATACGCAGTATTTT. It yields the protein CASSLVRGPRTDTQYF.

CDR3 residues: CASSQALPRRQWNTEAFF. The CDR3 DNA reads as TGCGCCAGCAGCCAAGCCCTCCCCCGTCGACAGTGGAACACTGAAGCTTTCTTT. The chain combines TRBV4-3 with TRBJ1-1, with a weak D call TRBD1 (5 bases). The CDR3 has 18 amino acids. The V end was cut by 1 base, the J end by 1 base, with 19 bases between. CDR1 is LGHNA and CDR2 is YSLEER in the germline V gene.

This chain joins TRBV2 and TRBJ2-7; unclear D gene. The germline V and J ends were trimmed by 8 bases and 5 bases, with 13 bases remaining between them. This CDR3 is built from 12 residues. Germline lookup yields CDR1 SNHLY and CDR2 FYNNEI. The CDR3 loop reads CASSFSQDEQYF. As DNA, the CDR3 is TGTGCCAGCTCCTTCTCGCAGGACGAGCAGTACTTC.

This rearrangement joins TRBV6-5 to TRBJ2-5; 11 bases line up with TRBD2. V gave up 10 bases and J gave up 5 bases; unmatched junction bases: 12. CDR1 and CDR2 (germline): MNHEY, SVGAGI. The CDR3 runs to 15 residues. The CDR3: CATRALAGGFETQYF. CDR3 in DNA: TGTGCCACCAGGGCCCTAGCGGGGGGATTTGAGACCCAGTACTTC.

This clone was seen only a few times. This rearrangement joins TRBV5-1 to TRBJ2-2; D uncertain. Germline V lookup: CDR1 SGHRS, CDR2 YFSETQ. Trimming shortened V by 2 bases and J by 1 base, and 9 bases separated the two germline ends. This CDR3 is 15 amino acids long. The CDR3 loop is CASSFDTENTGELFF. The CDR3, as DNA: TGCGCCAGCAGCTTCGACACGGAGAACACCGGGGAGCTGTTTTTT.

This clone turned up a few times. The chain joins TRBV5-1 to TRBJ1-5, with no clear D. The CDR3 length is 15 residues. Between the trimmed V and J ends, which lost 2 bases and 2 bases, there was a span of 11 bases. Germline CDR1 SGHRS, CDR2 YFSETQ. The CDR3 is CASSFAGDGNQPQHF. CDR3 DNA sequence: TGCGCCAGCAGCTTTGCGGGAGATGGCAATCAGCCCCAGCATTTT.